This entry lists 9 T cell receptor beta chains sequenced from one sample in a study of blood T cell repertoires in COVID-19 (dated by TCRdb to about 2020). The protocol used for the library was the immunoSEQ multiplex PCR assay. TCRdb took over this immuneACCESS table, retaining in-frame rearrangements with V and J assigned. Such tables are incomplete; in checked studies, under half of the missing clones stem from an unresolved V gene, and the remainder is unexplained. Within this sample are hundreds of thousands of clones, with around 89% of them counted one time only. Clones ranked in the top ten supply around 3% of the sample. The sequenced sample was peripheral blood. These receptor sequences come from a woman aged 25 to 39 with COVID-19, enrolled during active disease.

The CDR3 DNA follows: TGTGCCAGCAGCCAAGCGGCGGTGCGTATTCAGTACTTC. It is translated as CASSQAAVRIQYF. This chain uses TRBV3-1 (or the pseudogene TRBV3-2) with TRBJ2-4; D not resolved. V shed 1 base and J shed 10 bases, with 11 bases lying between them. The CDR3 spans 13 residues. Germline CDR1 and CDR2: LGHDT and YNNKEL (reference sequence).

The chain combines TRBV18 with TRBJ2-6; no reliable D call. This CDR3 contains 16 residues. Germline V gene sequence: CDR1 KGHSH, CDR2 LQKENI. Trimming cost V 2 bases and J 0 bases, with 8 bases left between them. The CDR3 loop reads CASSPTVPSGANVLTF. The CDR3 bases are TGTGCCAGCTCACCAACGGTTCCCTCTGGGGCCAACGTCCTGACTTTC.

J is TRBJ2-7 and V is TRBV7-2, with TRBD2 matching over 12 bases. Per germline, CDR1 SGHTA and CDR2 FQGNSA. This CDR3 has 15 amino acids. V shed 5 bases and J 0 bases; nucleotides not matched to a gene: 2. CDR3 loop: CASSLTSGSSYEQYV. The CDR3 DNA follows: TGTGCCAGCAGCCTGACTAGCGGGAGCTCCTACGAGCAGTACGTC.

The chain combines TRBV7-2 with TRBJ2-2, with D perhaps matching TRBD2 (5 bases). The CDR3 is made up of 14 amino acids. Germline V gene sequence: CDR1 SGHTA, CDR2 FQGNSA. V was clipped by 1 base and J by 8 bases, with 11 bases between them. The CDR3 coding sequence is TGTGCCAGCAGCTTAGTGAGGAGGCGAGGGGAGCTGTTTTTT. This sequence encodes CASSLVRRRGELFF.

The J gene is TRBJ2-2, the V gene TRBV7-2, with a tentative D call TRBD1 (5 bases). With 0 bases removed from V and 7 bases from J, the gap between germline ends came to 12 bases. The germline V gene encodes CDR1 SGHTA and CDR2 FQGNSA. The CDR3 is 15 residues long. CDR3 loop: CASSLAGQGNGELFF. CDR3 coding DNA: TGTGCCAGCAGCTTAGCGGGGCAGGGCAACGGGGAGCTGTTTTTT.

V is TRBV2 and J is TRBJ2-7; 9 bases line up with TRBD1. The V segment lost 4 bases and the J segment 2 bases; nucleotides outside the gene matches: 3. The CDR3 runs 14 residues. Germline CDR1 SNHLY, CDR2 FYNNEI. CDR3 sequence (DNA): TGTGCCAGCAGTGCCAGGACAGGGGCCTACGAGCAGTACTTC. Translating gives CASSARTGAYEQYF.

The rearrangement uses TRBV2 and TRBJ2-7; no firm D call. V was pared by 2 bases and J by 3 bases, with 5 bases between. This CDR3 comprises 12 residues. From germline, CDR1 is SNHLY and CDR2 FYNNEI. Written as DNA, the CDR3 is TGTGCCAGCAGTGAAAGAGGCTACGAGCAGTACGTC. Residues: CASSERGYEQYV.

V gene TRBV29-1 combines with J gene TRBJ2-5, with 7 bases identical to TRBD1. With V trimmed by 5 bases and J by 2 bases, 8 bases remained unmatched. The length of the CDR3 is 14 residues. The V gene's germline CDR1 is SQVTM and CDR2 ANQGSEA. CDR3 region: CSVYRDRLQETQYF. The CDR3 nucleotides are TGCAGCGTTTACCGGGACAGACTACAAGAGACCCAGTACTTC.

This rearrangement joins TRBV7-9 to TRBJ2-3; 14 nucleotides agree with TRBD2. The V segment lost 5 bases and the J segment 2 bases; nucleotides outside the gene matches: 3. This CDR3 has 16 residues. Looked up from germline, CDR1 is SEHNR and CDR2 is FQNEAQ (reference sequence). CDR3 protein: CASSPTSGGVTDTQYF. The DNA of the CDR3 is TGTGCCAGCAGCCCGACTAGCGGGGGGGTCACAGATACGCAGTATTTT. Complete variable domain (other parts from reference TRBV7-9 and TRBJ2-3): DTGVSQNPRHKITKRGQNVTFRCDPISEHNRLYWYRQTLGQGPEFLTYFQNEAQLEKSRLLSDRFSAERPKGSFSTLEIQRTEQGDSAMYLCASSPTSGGVTDTQYFGPGTRLTVL.